One and the same sample provided the 17 T cell receptor beta chains below, sequenced in a study of siplizumab effects on memory and regulatory T cells. This table comes from immunoSEQ multiplex PCR, and its TCRdb copy is limited to in-frame clones, with some not included. The table records approximately 28,000 clones, 80% to 90% of them present only once. Sequencing used memory CD4+ T cells sorted from blood. Receptor source: a human donor in good health.

J is TRBJ2-7 and V is TRBV6-5; 10 nucleotides line up with TRBD2. The CDR3 runs to 14 residues. Germline assignment: CDR1 MNHEY and CDR2 SVGAGI. V dropped 2 bases and J dropped 2; count of bases not matched to a gene: 0. The CDR3 DNA is TGTGCCAGCAGTTACGGGACTAGCGCCTACGAGCAGTACTTC. Encoded protein: CASSYGTSAYEQYF.

The rearrangement links TRBV5-1 to TRBJ2-3; D may be TRBD1 (5 bases). The germline CDR1 and CDR2 sequences are SGHRS and YFSETQ. This CDR3 is 15 amino acids long. The V gene lost 4 bases and the J gene lost 1 base, with 13 bases spanning the gap. The CDR3 DNA is TGCGCCAGCAGCGCCACCCTAGGGGGCACAGATACGCAGTATTTT. Its protein product is CASSATLGGTDTQYF. Together with reference TRBV5-1 and TRBJ2-3, the CDR3 gives the full variable domain: KAGVTQTPRYLIKTRGQQVTLSCSPISGHRSVSWYQQTPGQGLQFLFEYFSETQRNKGNFPGRFSGRQFSNSRSEMNVSTLELGDSALYLCASSATLGGTDTQYFGPGTRLTVL.

V gene TRBV6-5 combines with J gene TRBJ2-5; D is uncertain. Germline CDR1 is MNHEY and CDR2 is SVGAGI. This CDR3 is built from 15 residues. V shed 0 bases and J shed 1 base, with 9 bases lying between them. CDR3 DNA: TGTGCCAGCAGTTACTCTAACGGTGGCCAAGAGACCCAGTACTTC. Amino acid sequence: CASSYSNGGQETQYF.

The chain combines TRBV4-1 with TRBJ2-3; possibly TRBD1 for D (6 bases). CDR1 is MGHRA, CDR2 YSYEKL, per germline. V lost 5 bases to trimming and J lost 1 base, with 10 bases between them. The CDR3 totals 14 residues. Here the CDR3 DNA reads TGCGCCAGCAGCGACGCAGGGGGCACAGATACGCAGTATTTT. Translating it yields CASSDAGGTDTQYF.

This sequence joins TRBV2 and TRBJ2-2; 10 bases map to TRBD2. The germline V gene encodes CDR1 SNHLY and CDR2 FYNNEI. This CDR3 region has 15 residues. Losses at the gene ends were 5 bases for V and 5 bases for J; bases not matched to a gene: 5. CDR3 in DNA: TGTGCCAGCAGTTTAGCGGGAGGAAGAACCGGGGAGCTGTTTTTT. Translation: CASSLAGGRTGELFF.

The chain recombines TRBV2 with TRBJ2-7; no firm D call. Germline CDR1 is SNHLY and CDR2 is FYNNEI. Trimming cost V 6 bases and J 0 bases, with 6 bases left between them. There are 12 residues in the CDR3. The CDR3 loop reads CASRSSSYEQYF. DNA for the CDR3: TGTGCCAGCAGGTCTAGCTCCTACGAGCAGTACTTC. The full variable domain, its missing parts supplied by reference TRBV2 and TRBJ2-7, is EPEVTQTPSHQVTQMGQEVILRCVPISNHLYFYWYRQILGQKVEFLVSFYNNEISEKSEIFDDQFSVERPDGSNFTLKIRSTKLEDSAMYFCASRSSSYEQYFGPGTRLTVT.

The J gene is TRBJ2-5, the V gene TRBV5-1; D unresolved. The CDR3 spans 13 residues. Germline V gives CDR1 SGHRS, CDR2 YFSETQ. V was trimmed by 5 bases and J by 5 bases, leaving 13 bases between them. Here the CDR3 reads CASSRSNLETQYF. DNA of the CDR3: TGCGCCAGCAGTCGGAGTAATTTGGAGACCCAGTACTTC.

The gene calls are TRBV5-1 and TRBJ2-7; D call uncertain. Germline V CDR1 and CDR2: SGHRS, YFSETQ. Trimming took off 1 base at V and 3 bases at J, with 8 bases between the two ends. CDR3 length equals 13 residues. CDR3 DNA: TGCGCCAGCAGCTTGCTACAGAACTACGAGCAGTACTTC. Encoded protein: CASSLLQNYEQYF. Full variable domain (missing parts from reference TRBV5-1 and TRBJ2-7): KAGVTQTPRYLIKTRGQQVTLSCSPISGHRSVSWYQQTPGQGLQFLFEYFSETQRNKGNFPGRFSGRQFSNSRSEMNVSTLELGDSALYLCASSLLQNYEQYFGPGTRLTVT.

This chain uses TRBV6-5 with TRBJ1-3, with D maybe TRBD1 (5 bases). V was cut by 2 bases and J by 4 bases, with 15 bases left in between. The germline V gene has CDR1 MNHEY and CDR2 SVGAGI. The CDR3 sequence is 16 residues long. The DNA for the CDR3 is TGTGCCAGCAGTTACAGGGGCGGGGGGGGAGGAAACACCATATATTTT. Amino acids: CASSYRGGGGGNTIYF.

The chain joins TRBV27 to TRBJ2-3, with 12 bases identical to TRBD2. V was pared by 4 bases and J by 2 bases, with 4 bases of the junction left unmatched. The germline V gene has CDR1 MNHEY and CDR2 SMNVEV (reference sequence). This CDR3 has 16 residues. CDR3: CASSSGLAGITDTQYF. Written as DNA, the CDR3 is TGTGCCAGCAGTTCGGGACTAGCGGGCATCACAGATACGCAGTATTTT.

As DNA, the CDR3 is TGTGCCAGCAGTGTGGGGTTCGGGAACACTGAAGCTTTCTTT. Its protein product is CASSVGFGNTEAFF. The V and J genes are TRBV6-4 and TRBJ1-1, with no clear D. Germline V gene sequence: CDR1 MRHNA, CDR2 SNTAGT. The V end lost 4 bases, the J end lost 1 base, and 10 bases lay between the germline ends. CDR3 length equals 14 residues.

CDR3 loop: CASRGSGSGDTGELFF. CDR3 DNA sequence: TGTGCCAGCAGGGGCAGCGGGAGCGGCGACACCGGGGAGCTGTTTTTT. The chain has TRBV6-6 and TRBJ2-2, with 8 bases identical to TRBD2. Looked up from germline, CDR1 is MNHNY and CDR2 is SVGAGI (reference sequence). The ends lost 6 bases at V and 3 bases at J; junction bases unmatched: 9. The CDR3 has 16 residues.

This clone showed up just a few times. The CDR3 region has the DNA TGTGCCAGCAGCTTATACCAGGGGACCGGGGAGCTGTTTTTT. Encoded protein: CASSLYQGTGELFF. The V gene is TRBV7-3, the J gene TRBJ2-2; D may be TRBD1 (6 bases). Germline V gene data show CDR1 as SGHTA and CDR2 as FQGTGA. The V end lost 2 bases, the J end lost 5 bases, and 9 bases lay between the germline ends. The CDR3 contains 14 residues.

The chain couples TRBV4-3 to TRBJ1-1; D unresolved. The length of the CDR3 is 14 residues. V lost 4 bases to trimming and J lost 2 bases, with 11 bases between them. Germline V gene sequence: CDR1 LGHNA, CDR2 YSLEER. The CDR3 sequence: CASSLVGVNTEAFF. In DNA form, the CDR3 reads TGCGCCAGCAGCCTGGTAGGAGTAAACACTGAAGCTTTCTTT.

The chain joins TRBV5-4 to TRBJ1-6; possible D gene TRBD1, 5 bases. The CDR3 runs to 15 residues. Germline V lookup: CDR1 SGHNT, CDR2 YYREEE (reference sequence). The V gene lost 0 bases and the J gene lost 5 bases, with 9 bases spanning the gap. The CDR3 reads CASSLAKGNNSPLHF. CDR3 nucleotide sequence: TGTGCCAGCAGCTTGGCTAAGGGGAATAATTCACCCCTCCACTTT.

This clone was picked up a small number of times. V gene TRBV18 combines with J gene TRBJ1-1; a possible D gene is TRBD1 (6 bases). This CDR3 region has 14 residues. Germline CDR1 KGHSH, CDR2 LQKENI. With 3 bases removed from V and 5 bases from J, the gap between germline ends came to 13 bases. The CDR3 region has the DNA TGTGCCAGCTCACCGGGGGCGCATTTGACTGAAGCTTTCTTT. It codes for CASSPGAHLTEAFF.

This chain uses TRBV18 with TRBJ1-1; 8 bases match TRBD1. This CDR3 is 15 amino acids long. Germline loops: CDR1 KGHSH, CDR2 LQKENI. Losses at the gene ends were 3 bases for V and 1 base for J; bases not matched to a gene: 4. For the CDR3, the DNA is TGTGCCAGCTCACCCTGGACAGGGAGGAACACTGAAGCTTTCTTT. Translating it yields CASSPWTGRNTEAFF. The variable domain in full, completed from reference TRBV18 and TRBJ1-1, reads NAGVMQNPRHLVRRRGQEARLRCSPMKGHSHVYWYRQLPEEGLKFMVYLQKENIIDESGMPKERFSAEFPKEGPSILRIQQVVRGDSAAYFCASSPWTGRNTEAFFGQGTRLTVV.